The rows below give T cell receptor beta chains drawn from one sample of a study of OX40 agonist ivuxolimab in advanced cancers. Clones were sequenced by immunoSEQ multiplex PCR, and TCRdb holds only the in-frame ones, with some missing. Counted here are more than 70,000 clones, approximately 84% occurring once; the ten biggest clones make up 25%. The sample in question was CD4+ or CD8+ T cells sorted from blood, obtained in a trial of the OX40 agonist ivuxolimab. Receptors were obtained from an adult with an advanced solid tumor such as melanoma, head and neck, liver or kidney cancer. The CDR3 runs from the conserved cysteine through the conserved F or W. Fields, in order: clone size, D gene, J gene, V gene, CDR3 DNA, CDR3 protein. The D gene is left open where the match is weak. Size is stated for part of the rows, as once, few or many counts, or as a class when the clone is expanded.

>-|-|TRBJ2-7|TRBV19
TGTGCCAGTAGTAAAGACAGCCTGGGGACTTACGAGCAGTACTTC
CASSKDSLGTYEQYF
>-|-|TRBJ1-1|TRBV5-1
TGCGCCAGCAGCTTGGAACTGGGGGCGAGCACTGAAGCTTTCTTT
CASSLELGASTEAFF
>-|-|TRBJ1-6|TRBV6-6
TGTGCCAGCAGATATCAGGGAGATAATTCACCCCTCCACTTT
CASRYQGDNSPLHF
>once|-|TRBJ2-1|TRBV4-2
TGTGCCAGCAGCCTGCCCATTGGTAATGAGCAGTTCTTC
CASSLPIGNEQFF
>-|-|TRBJ1-2|TRBV27
TGTGCCAGCAGTTCGGCCTACCTCTATGGCTACACCTTC
CASSSAYLYGYTF
>-|-|TRBJ1-1|TRBV30
TGTGCCTGGAGTGAGTTGGGGTTTTCTGAAGCTTTCTTT
CAWSELGFSEAFF
>-|-|TRBJ2-5|TRBV5-1
TGCGCCAGCAGCGCATGGGGGACTGGAACCCAAGAGACCCAGTACTTC
CASSAWGTGTQETQYF
>-|TRBD2|TRBJ2-2|TRBV30
TGTGCCTGGAGTGGGGGGGCTAGCGGGAGGACCGGGGAGCTGTTTTTT
CAWSGGASGRTGELFF
>-|-|TRBJ1-2|TRBV5-1
TGCGCCAGCAGCAACGACGGGTCTTATGGCTACACCTTC
CASSNDGSYGYTF
>-|TRBD2|TRBJ2-1|TRBV5-1
TGCGCCAGCAGCTTGTCTAGCGGGAGTATGGGCTCCTACAATGAGCAGTTCTTC
CASSLSSGSMGSYNEQFF
>few|TRBD1|TRBJ2-7|TRBV6-1
TGTGCCAGCAGCGTCCGACAGGGCCCGAACGAGCAGTACTTC
CASSVRQGPNEQYF
>-|-|TRBJ2-3|TRBV5-4
TGTGCCAGCAGCCCGCAGGAGGTCGAGACAGATACGCAGTATTTT
CASSPQEVETDTQYF
>-|-|TRBJ2-7|TRBV5-8
TGTGCCAGCAGCCCCCGTCGCAGCTCCTACGAGCAGTACTTC
CASSPRRSSYEQYF
>-|-|TRBJ1-1|TRBV19
TGTGCCAGTACCCTCTACGAAGGCACTGAAGCTTTCTTT
CASTLYEGTEAFF
>few|-|TRBJ1-1|TRBV14
TGTGCCAGCAGCCAAGAGTGGGGCAGGGCGCACACTGAAGCTTTCTTT
CASSQEWGRAHTEAFF
>-|TRBD1|TRBJ1-1|TRBV5-4
TGTGCCAGCAGATCCGGGACAGGGGAGAAAAACACTGAAGCTTTCTTT
CASRSGTGEKNTEAFF
>once|-|TRBJ1-1|TRBV7-2
TGTGCCAGCAGCCCAAGGGGGTCAGGTCGGAACACTGAAGCTTTCTTT
CASSPRGSGRNTEAFF
>-|-|TRBJ2-1|TRBV5-4
TGTGCCAGCAGCTTGGGGCTTACAGAGTGGGGTGAGCAGTTCTTC
CASSLGLTEWGEQFF
>-|TRBD2|TRBJ2-5|TRBV13
TGTGCCAGCAGCCCGCCGGGACTAGCGGGCCAAGAGACCCAGTACTTC
CASSPPGLAGQETQYF
>-|TRBD1|TRBJ2-7|TRBV7-9
TGTGCCAGCAGACCGCCGCGGACAGGGTCTTCCTACGAGCAGTACTTC
CASRPPRTGSSYEQYF
>-|TRBD1|TRBJ1-1|TRBV7-8
TGTGCCAGCAGCTTAGGGCAGGGGGCATCAGACACTGAAGCTTTCTTT
CASSLGQGASDTEAFF
>-|-|TRBJ1-5|TRBV7-2
TGTGCCAGCAGCTTAGTATCACAGAATAGCAATCAGCCCCAGCATTTT
CASSLVSQNSNQPQHF
>-|-|TRBJ2-2|TRBV5-1
TGCGCCAGCAGCTTGGCGGACACCGGGGAGCTGTTTTTT
CASSLADTGELFF
>-|TRBD1|TRBJ1-5|TRBV18
TGTGCCAGCTCACCCGGGACAGGGGGATTCAATCAGCCCCAGCATTTT
CASSPGTGGFNQPQHF
>-|-|TRBJ1-5|TRBV6-6
TGTGCCAGCTCCGAGCGGGATAGCAATCAGCCCCGGCATTTT
CASSERDSNQPRHF
>few|TRBD1|TRBJ1-2|TRBV10-2
TGCGCCAGCAGTGAGAACAGGGGGGCTAACTATGGCTACACCTTC
CASSENRGANYGYTF
>-|-|TRBJ1-3|TRBV6-5
TGTGCCAGCAGGAGGGGGTCCGGAAACACCATATATTTT
CASRRGSGNTIYF
>few|-|TRBJ1-1|TRBV4-1
TGCGCCAGCAGCCAAGATAGACAACCGAACACTGAAGCTTTCTTT
CASSQDRQPNTEAFF
>-|-|TRBJ1-2|TRBV19
TGTGCCAGTAGTAAAACGCCGGCGCTGGAGCGGACACACGGCGCCTTC
CASSKTPALERTHGAF
>few|-|TRBJ1-5|TRBV7-7
TGTGCCAGCAGCTTATCGCTCGGTCAGCCCCAGCATTTT
CASSLSLGQPQHF
>-|-|TRBJ2-2|TRBV7-9
TGTGCCAGCAGGCTAGAAAGAGGGAACACCGGGGAGCTGTTTTTT
CASRLERGNTGELFF
>-|-|TRBJ2-1|TRBV25-1
TGTGCCAGCAGTGAAGGTCGGCAGGAAGAGTTCTTC
CASSEGRQEEFF
>-|TRBD1|TRBJ1-5|TRBV6-1
TGTGCCAGCACAGGACAGGCGGCTCAGCCCCAGCATTTT
CASTGQAAQPQHF
>once|TRBD1|TRBJ1-1|TRBV19
TGTGCCAGTAGTATAGTCACAGGACAGGGATCGGGCACTGAAGCTTTCTTT
CASSIVTGQGSGTEAFF
>-|TRBD1|TRBJ1-1|TRBV7-2
TGTGCCAGCAGCTTAGCAGACACAGGGGGAGAAACTGAAGCTTTCTTT
CASSLADTGGETEAFF
>-|-|TRBJ2-5|TRBV19
TGTGCCAGTAGCTGGGGGGTCGTCTTATCGGAGACCCAGTACTTC
CASSWGVVLSETQYF
>-|-|TRBJ2-3|TRBV7-2
TGTGCCAGCAGCTTAGATAGTAGAACGCAGTATTTT
CASSLDSRTQYF
>-|-|TRBJ1-4|TRBV5-1
TGCGCCAGCAGCTTGGCCCGGAAAATCGGCTCTAATGAAAAACTGTTTTTT
CASSLARKIGSNEKLFF
>-|-|TRBJ1-1|TRBV11-2
TGTGCCAGCAGCTTAGAAGGGGATCTGAACACTGAAGCTTTCTTT
CASSLEGDLNTEAFF
>few|TRBD2|TRBJ2-3|TRBV12-5
TGTGCTAGTGGTTCCCGACTAGCGGGAGCAGATACGCAGTATTTT
CASGSRLAGADTQYF
>-|TRBD1|TRBJ2-7|TRBV18
TGTGCCAGCTCACCAGAACAGGGGACCTACGAGCAGTACTTC
CASSPEQGTYEQYF
>-|TRBD2|TRBJ2-1|TRBV19
TGTGCCAGTAGTAAAGCGGGAGGGCTGAATGAGCAGTTCTTC
CASSKAGGLNEQFF
>-|-|TRBJ2-3|TRBV5-4
TGTGCCAGCAGCCCCCCGGGGGCTCTCACAGATACGCAGTATTTT
CASSPPGALTDTQYF
>medium-sized|-|TRBJ2-6|TRBV4-3
TGCGCCAGCACCCCTCACGGGCTCTCTGGGGCCAACGTCCTGACTTTC
CASTPHGLSGANVLTF
>-|-|TRBJ1-1|TRBV4-3
TGCGCCAGCAGCCAAGGGGGGGTGGCTTTCTTT
CASSQGGVAFF
>-|-|TRBJ1-3|TRBV19
TGTGCCAGTAGTCCCCGACAGGAGGACACCATATATTTT
CASSPRQEDTIYF
>-|-|TRBJ2-3|TRBV11-3
TGTGCCAGCAGCACCAGGGCCACAGATACGCAGTATTTT
CASSTRATDTQYF
>-|-|TRBJ2-3|TRBV10-3
TGTGCCATCAGTGAGTCACAGGTTAGCACAGATACGCAGTATTTT
CAISESQVSTDTQYF
>-|TRBD1|TRBJ2-7|TRBV19
TGTGCCACCACGAACAGGGGAGCCTACGAGCAGTACTTC
CATTNRGAYEQYF
>-|-|TRBJ1-1|TRBV4-3
TGCGCCAGCAGCCAAGATAAGACGTTGACCCCTGAAGCTTTCTTT
CASSQDKTLTPEAFF
>few|TRBD2|TRBJ2-3|TRBV7-9
TGTGCCAGCAGCTTCACAACTAGCGGGGGTTCCTCCACAGATACGCAGTATTTT
CASSFTTSGGSSTDTQYF
>-|-|TRBJ2-5|TRBV29-1
TGCAGCGTTGAAAGGGGTATTACGACCCAGTACTTC
CSVERGITTQYF
>-|-|TRBJ1-2|TRBV4-1
TGCGCCAGCAGTCGACAGGCACAAGCTAACTATGGCTACACCTTC
CASSRQAQANYGYTF
>-|-|TRBJ2-4|TRBV21-1
TGTGCCAGCAGCAAACCCAAACCCCTAGCGGGAGGTGGGGACATTCAGTACTTC
CASSKPKPLAGGGDIQYF